These 32 T cell receptor beta chains were sequenced from one sample in a study of CD8 T cells in ankylosing spondylitis listed by TCRdb under 2017. The protocol used for the library was 5' RACE. For sequencing, an Illumina HiSeq 2500 was employed. TCRdb applied fastp at Q25 and MiXCR to the public reads, then kept only in-frame beta chains. Here each entry gathers all rows of one CDR3 protein and keeps the most common genes and DNA. Counted in this sample were about 69,000 distinct CDR3 sequences; about 5% of them appeared once. The top ten clones comprise around 2.2% of the sample. Sequencing was carried out using blood, either unsorted or a sorted T cell fraction (not recorded which). The receptors shown here come from a male donor with ankylosing spondylitis or in good health (not recorded which).

This clonotype has a count of ten or more. One base away lies a much larger clone, so this may be a sequencing read error. The chain combines TRBV7-9 with TRBJ2-1; D gene uncertain. The CDR3 has 13 amino acids. CDR1 and CDR2 (germline): SEHNR, FQNEAQ (reference sequence). The germline V and J ends were trimmed by 1 base and 4 bases, with 5 bases remaining between them. CDR3 DNA: TGTGCCAGCAGCTTAGGGGCTTACAATGAGCAGTTCTTC. Translation gives CASSLGAYNEQFF.

This clonotype showed up many times. This chain uses TRBV29-1 with TRBJ1-2, with a weak D call TRBD1 (6 bases). Trimming removed 8 bases from V and 3 bases from J, with 22 bases in between. This CDR3 is built from 15 residues. Germline V lookup: CDR1 SQVTM, CDR2 ANQGSEA. For the CDR3, the DNA is TGCAGCCCCCGTTTAGGGGGGCGCGATGACTATGGCTACACCTTC. It translates to CSPRLGGRDDYGYTF. The entire variable domain, with the rest obtained from reference TRBV29-1 and TRBJ1-2, is as follows: SAVISQKPSRDICQRGTSLTIQCQVDSQVTMMFWYRQQPGQSLTLIATANQGSEATYESGFVIDKFPISRPNLTFSTLTVSNMSPEDSSIYLCSPRLGGRDDYGYTFGSGTRLTVV.

This clonotype was recorded many times. The chain recombines TRBV18 with TRBJ1-1; a possible D gene is TRBD1 (6 bases). This CDR3 has 13 residues. Germline loops: CDR1 KGHSH, CDR2 LQKENI. Between the trimmed V and J ends, which lost 1 base and 7 bases, there was a span of 10 bases. The CDR3 nucleotides read TGTGCCAGCTCACCACAGAGGGGGTATGAAGCTTTCTTT. This codes for CASSPQRGYEAFF. The full variable domain, completed using reference TRBV18 and TRBJ1-1, is NAGVMQNPRHLVRRRGQEARLRCSPMKGHSHVYWYRQLPEEGLKFMVYLQKENIIDESGMPKERFSAEFPKEGPSILRIQQVVRGDSAAYFCASSPQRGYEAFFGQGTRLTVV.

This clonotype was recorded many times. The rearrangement uses TRBV20-1 and TRBJ1-5; 9 positions agree with TRBD1. The CDR3 consists of 14 residues. J gave up 5 bases and V 1 base, and 3 bases lay outside the gene matches. CDR1 is DFQATT, CDR2 SNEGSKA, per germline (reference sequence). The CDR3 here is CSARAGTGHQPQHF. CDR3 in DNA: TGCAGTGCTAGAGCCGGGACAGGGCATCAGCCCCAGCATTTT.

Ten or more counts support this clonotype. The chain joins TRBV12-3 or TRBV12-4 to TRBJ2-2; no reliable D call. Trimming stripped 6 bases from V and 5 bases from J, with 13 bases between. This CDR3 contains 14 residues. CDR3 coding DNA: TGTGCCAGCAGAGCCGGGCTGGTTACCGGGGAGCTGTTTTTT. Residues: CASRAGLVTGELFF.

This clonotype was counted ten times or more. This chain uses TRBV5-1 with TRBJ2-7, with D possibly being TRBD1 (6 bases). Germline values: CDR1 SGHRS, CDR2 YFSETQ. CDR3 size: 12 residues. Trimming removed 2 bases at V and 4 bases at J, with 7 bases between. CDR3 coding DNA: TGCGCCAGCAGCTTACAGGGTTACGAGCAGTACTTC. Translation gives CASSLQGYEQYF.

This clonotype was detected a few times. The V gene is TRBV7-2, the J gene TRBJ2-1; D ambiguous. Germline V gene lookup returns CDR1 SGHTA and CDR2 FQGNSA. Trimming cost V 1 base and J 8 bases, with 9 bases left between them. The CDR3 is 13 residues long. The CDR3 sequence: CASSLGPFDEQFF. The CDR3 DNA follows: TGTGCCAGCAGCTTAGGCCCTTTCGATGAGCAGTTCTTC.

This clonotype was recorded at least ten times. The rearrangement links TRBV7-8 to TRBJ1-2; 7 bases fit TRBD1. CDR1 SGHVS and CDR2 FQNEAQ come from the germline V gene. This CDR3 has 13 residues. V trimming: 5 bases; J trimming: 10 bases; junction bases outside the gene matches: 10. The DNA of the CDR3 is TGTGCCAGCAGCACGGGACAGATGGATGACTACACCTTC. Its protein product is CASSTGQMDDYTF.

The chain's CDR3 is CASSLAISTDTQYF. The DNA of the CDR3 is TGTGCCAGCAGCTTAGCGATTAGCACAGATACGCAGTATTTT. The chain couples TRBV11-1 to TRBJ2-3; D is uncertain. Germline loops: CDR1 SGHAT, CDR2 FQDESV (reference sequence). The V and J ends lost 0 bases and 0 bases respectively, with 4 bases between them. This CDR3 has 14 residues.

In this sample, this clonotype turned up many times. V gene TRBV7-3 combines with J gene TRBJ2-3, with 9 nucleotides matching TRBD2. The junction had 4 bases not matched to a gene; V was cut back by 1 base and J by 5 bases. The length of the CDR3 is 15 residues. Germline V gene lookup returns CDR1 SGHTA and CDR2 FQGTGA. The CDR3 region is CASSLIAGVGDTQYF. The DNA for the CDR3 is TGTGCCAGCAGCTTAATAGCGGGGGTTGGAGATACGCAGTATTTT.

This clonotype was recorded many times. This chain joins TRBV12-3 or TRBV12-4 and TRBJ2-3; 7 bases line up with TRBD1. V was clipped by 6 bases and J by 2 bases; unmatched bases: 5. CDR3 length: 14 residues. The CDR3 is CASSTGENTDTQYF. In DNA, the CDR3 is TGTGCCAGCAGCACAGGGGAAAACACAGATACGCAGTATTTT.

The table lists this clonotype with many counts. This rearrangement joins TRBV20-1 to TRBJ2-1; TRBD2 matches at 9 bases. V gave up 6 bases and J gave up 5 bases; unmatched junction bases: 5. Germline V gene sequence: CDR1 DFQATT, CDR2 SNEGSKA (reference sequence). The CDR3 runs to 13 residues. The CDR3 DNA follows: TGCAGTGCCCTAGCGGGGCTGGACAATGAGCAGTTCTTC. Its protein is CSALAGLDNEQFF.

This clonotype showed up many times. This chain links TRBV29-1 with TRBJ1-6, with 7 bases aligning to TRBD1. The CDR3 spans 14 residues. CDR1 SQVTM and CDR2 ANQGSEA come from the germline V gene. V lost 7 bases and J lost 7; bases outside the gene matches: 10. CDR3 DNA sequence: TGCAGCGCCAAGACAGGGTCGGGAAATTCACCCCTCCACTTT. Its translation: CSAKTGSGNSPLHF.

By its share, this clonotype is medium-sized. The chain uses TRBV28 and TRBJ2-2; D gene ambiguous. This CDR3 comprises 13 residues. The V gene's germline CDR1 is MDHEN and CDR2 SYDVKM. V was trimmed by 2 bases and J by 0 bases, leaving 1 base between them. In DNA, the CDR3 is TGTGCCAGCAGTTTAGCGAACACCGGGGAGCTGTTTTTT. Its translation: CASSLANTGELFF. Together with reference TRBV28 and TRBJ2-2, the CDR3 gives the full variable domain: DVKVTQSSRYLVKRTGEKVFLECVQDMDHENMFWYRQDPGLGLRLIYFSYDVKMKEKGDIPEGYSVSREKKERFSLILESASTNQTSMYLCASSLANTGELFFGEGSRLTVL.

This clonotype was detected many times. This rearrangement joins TRBV13 to TRBJ1-4; D gene ambiguous. Germline V gene lookup returns CDR1 PRHDT and CDR2 FYEKMQ (reference sequence). The CDR3 sequence is 15 residues long. Trimming took 5 bases from V and 7 from J, leaving 17 bases between them. Here the CDR3 DNA reads TGTGCCAGCAGCGCCGGTTGGGGAGAGGGTGAAAAACTGTTTTTT. This sequence encodes CASSAGWGEGEKLFF.

This clonotype was observed at least ten times. The chain has TRBV7-3 and TRBJ1-3; 7 bases align to TRBD1. V gave up 6 bases and J gave up 8 bases; unmatched junction bases: 13. The germline CDR1 and CDR2 sequences are SGHTA and FQGTGA. CDR3 size: 15 residues. The CDR3: CASSSPSGQRHTIYF. The CDR3 region has the DNA TGTGCCAGCAGTTCCCCCTCGGGACAGAGGCACACCATATATTTT. Looking up the rest from reference TRBV7-3 and TRBJ1-3 gives the full variable domain: GAGVSQTPSNKVTEKGKYVELRCDPISGHTALYWYRQSLGQGPEFLIYFQGTGAADDSGLPNDRFFAVRPEGSVSTLKIQRTERGDSAVYLCASSSPSGQRHTIYFGEGSWLTVV.

This clonotype has a count of ten or more. Here the CDR3 DNA reads TGTGCCAGCAGCCTCATGACAGATACGCAGTATTTT. The encoded protein is CASSLMTDTQYF. The chain links TRBV7-6 to TRBJ2-3; D remains ambiguous. V shed 5 bases and J shed 3 bases, with 6 bases lying between them. CDR3 length: 12 amino acids. CDR1 is SGHVS, CDR2 FNYEAQ, per germline.

This clonotype was recorded at least ten times. The V and J genes are TRBV20-1 and TRBJ1-4; the D is unclear. This CDR3 contains 13 residues. In germline, CDR1 is DFQATT, CDR2 SNEGSKA (reference sequence). V lost 0 bases and J lost 7, with 9 bases in between. DNA of the CDR3: TGCAGTGCTAGAGAGGCCCCGGGTGAAAAACTGTTTTTT. It yields the protein CSAREAPGEKLFF.

V is TRBV10-1 and J is TRBJ2-7, with D perhaps matching TRBD2 (5 bases). The germline CDR1 and CDR2 sequences are WNHNN and SYGVQD (reference sequence). The CDR3 spans 14 residues. V was clipped by 2 bases and J by 5 bases, with 13 bases between them. CDR3 sequence (DNA): TGCGCCAGCAGTGAGGGGTTAGAGGGCCACGAGCAGTACTTC. Its protein is CASSEGLEGHEQYF.

The chain carries TRBV6-1 and TRBJ2-2; TRBD1 matches 8 bases. The CDR3 has 16 amino acids. Trimming at V came to 5 bases and at J to 1 base, leaving 6 bases not matched to a gene. Germline CDR1 is MNHNS and CDR2 is SASEGT. The CDR3 coding sequence is TGTGCCAGCAGTCATAACAGGGGGAAGAACACCGGGGAGCTGTTTTTT. Protein sequence: CASSHNRGKNTGELFF.

This clonotype was counted many times. The chain is built from TRBV12-3 or TRBV12-4 and TRBJ1-6, with TRBD1 matching over 8 bases. Trimming removed 3 bases from V and 8 bases from J; junction bases left unmatched: 6. The CDR3 has 15 residues. The DNA for the CDR3 is TGTGCCAGCAGTTTGACAGGGGTTTATGATTCACCCCTCCACTTT. It codes for CASSLTGVYDSPLHF.

There are many counts of this clonotype. The V and J genes are TRBV7-1 and TRBJ2-5, with a weak D call TRBD1 (7 bases). TRBV7-1 is an ORF, and what it does is uncertain. V gave up 3 bases and J gave up 5 bases, with 13 bases separating them. The CDR3 consists of 14 residues. CDR3 sequence: CASSSQGGSETQYF. The CDR3 DNA follows: TGTGCCAGCAGCTCGCAGGGGGGATCGGAGACCCAGTACTTC.

This clonotype was counted at least ten times. The CDR3: CASSLNQGRTGELFF. Written as DNA, the CDR3 is TGTGCCAGCAGCTTAAACCAGGGGAGAACCGGGGAGCTGTTTTTT. This chain links TRBV7-3 with TRBJ2-2, with D perhaps matching TRBD1 (6 bases). Deletions cut 1 base from V and 5 bases from J, with 11 bases between. CDR1 SGHTA and CDR2 FQGTGA come from the germline V gene. The CDR3 contains 15 residues. The variable domain in full, with the rest retrieved from reference TRBV7-3 and TRBJ2-2, is GAGVSQTPSNKVTEKGKYVELRCDPISGHTALYWYRQSLGQGPEFLIYFQGTGAADDSGLPNDRFFAVRPEGSVSTLKIQRTERGDSAVYLCASSLNQGRTGELFFGEGSRLTVL.

This clonotype was picked up many times. A read error may be the cause here, since a much bigger clone is one base away. This chain's CDR3 is CASSFPPIWNTF. Written as DNA, the CDR3 is TGTGCCAGCAGTTTCCCCCCGATTTGGAACACCTTC. This chain links TRBV12-3 or TRBV12-4 with TRBJ1-2; D is undetermined. The length of the CDR3 is 12 residues. Trimming took 3 bases from V and 12 from J, leaving 14 bases between them.

This clonotype was picked up many times. V gene TRBV9 combines with J gene TRBJ2-7, with no clear D. V was trimmed by 0 bases and J by 5 bases, leaving 15 bases between them. Germline CDR1 is SGDLS and CDR2 is YYNGEE. The CDR3 spans 15 residues. The CDR3 here is CASSVVPLPRHEQYF. The CDR3 DNA follows: TGTGCCAGCAGCGTAGTTCCGCTTCCGAGGCACGAGCAGTACTTC. The full variable domain, its missing parts supplied by reference TRBV9 and TRBJ2-7, is DSGVTQTPKHLITATGQRVTLRCSPRSGDLSVYWYQQSLDQGLQFLIQYYNGEERAKGNILERFSAQQFPDLHSELNLSSLELGDSALYFCASSVVPLPRHEQYFGPGTRLTVT.

The sample holds many counts of this clonotype. In DNA, the CDR3 is TGTGCCAGCGTTAAGATCTGGAGGGGGGGGTATTCACCCCTCCACTTT. Residues: CASVKIWRGGYSPLHF. The rearrangement uses TRBV21-1 and TRBJ1-6; TRBD1 is the table's D call and was not checked against the DNA. TRBV21-1 is marked as a pseudogene. CDR3 length: 16 residues.

A word on this clonotype: Being one base from a much bigger clone, this may be a read error. The chain is built from TRBV12-3 or TRBV12-4 and TRBJ1-2; D gene uncertain. This CDR3 spans 11 amino acids. V was cut by 3 bases and J by 10 bases, with 9 bases left in between. CDR3 DNA sequence: TGTGCCAGCAGTTTTCAGAATGACTACACCTTC. Amino acids: CASSFQNDYTF.

Points on this clonotype: Given a much more abundant clone one base away, this may be a read error. This chain joins TRBV11-1 and TRBJ2-1; 10 nucleotides line up with TRBD2. The CDR3 spans 13 residues. Looked up from germline, CDR1 is SGHAT and CDR2 is FQDESV (reference sequence). The CDR3 DNA reads TGTGCCAACAGCCTTAGCGGGGGGAATGAGCAGTTCTTC. This codes for CANSLSGGNEQFF.

This clonotype was counted many times. The chain couples TRBV29-1 to TRBJ2-2; perhaps TRBD2 as D (6 bases). V was pared by 4 bases and J by 1 base, with 10 bases between. Per the germline V gene, CDR1 is SQVTM and CDR2 is ANQGSEA. This CDR3 contains 14 residues. DNA for the CDR3: TGCAGCGTTGGTGTGGGGGGGAACACCGGGGAGCTGTTTTTT. Encoded protein: CSVGVGGNTGELFF.

The sample holds many counts of this clonotype. The V gene is TRBV5-4, the J gene TRBJ1-2, with D perhaps TRBD1 (6 bases). Trimming stripped 1 base from V and 4 bases from J, with 14 bases between. The CDR3 covers 15 residues. Germline V CDR1 and CDR2: SGHNT, YYREEE (reference sequence). CDR3 nucleotide sequence: TGTGCCAGCAGCTTGATCGGCAGGGGAGGCTATGGCTACACCTTC. This translates into CASSLIGRGGYGYTF.

This clonotype was seen repeatedly, ten times or more. V is TRBV19 and J is TRBJ1-1; D uncertain. Germline V gives CDR1 LNHDA, CDR2 SQIVND (reference sequence). This CDR3 has 11 residues. The germline V and J ends were trimmed by 5 bases and 7 bases, with 8 bases remaining between them. CDR3: CASSRPDEAFF. CDR3 in DNA: TGTGCCAGTAGTCGGCCAGATGAAGCTTTCTTT. The whole variable domain, filled in from reference TRBV19 and TRBJ1-1, reads DGGITQSPKYLFRKEGQNVTLSCEQNLNHDAMYWYRQDPGQGLRLIYYSQIVNDFQKGDIAEGYSVSREKKESFPLTVTSAQKNPTAFYLCASSRPDEAFFGQGTRLTVV.

This clonotype has at least ten counts. This chain links TRBV12-3 or TRBV12-4 with TRBJ1-3, with 8 bases lining up with TRBD1. J gave up 8 bases and V 5 bases, and 11 bases lay outside the gene matches. This CDR3 region has 15 residues. The CDR3 spells CASSHPTGVLDTIYF. The CDR3 region has the DNA TGTGCCAGCAGTCATCCGACAGGGGTGTTGGACACCATATATTTT.